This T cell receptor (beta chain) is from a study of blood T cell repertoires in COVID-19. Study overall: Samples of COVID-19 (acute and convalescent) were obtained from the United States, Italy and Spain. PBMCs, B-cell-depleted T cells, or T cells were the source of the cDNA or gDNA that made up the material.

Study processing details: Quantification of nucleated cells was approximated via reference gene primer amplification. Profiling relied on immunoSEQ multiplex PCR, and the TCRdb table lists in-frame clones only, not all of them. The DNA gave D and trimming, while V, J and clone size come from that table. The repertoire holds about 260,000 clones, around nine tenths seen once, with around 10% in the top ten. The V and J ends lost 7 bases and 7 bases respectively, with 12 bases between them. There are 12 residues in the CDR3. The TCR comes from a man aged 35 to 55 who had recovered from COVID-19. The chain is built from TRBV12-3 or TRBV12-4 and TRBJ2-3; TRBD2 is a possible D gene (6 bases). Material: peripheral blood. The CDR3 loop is CASTLGGNTQYF. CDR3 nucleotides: TGTGCCAGCACTCTGGGCGGGAATACGCAGTATTTT.